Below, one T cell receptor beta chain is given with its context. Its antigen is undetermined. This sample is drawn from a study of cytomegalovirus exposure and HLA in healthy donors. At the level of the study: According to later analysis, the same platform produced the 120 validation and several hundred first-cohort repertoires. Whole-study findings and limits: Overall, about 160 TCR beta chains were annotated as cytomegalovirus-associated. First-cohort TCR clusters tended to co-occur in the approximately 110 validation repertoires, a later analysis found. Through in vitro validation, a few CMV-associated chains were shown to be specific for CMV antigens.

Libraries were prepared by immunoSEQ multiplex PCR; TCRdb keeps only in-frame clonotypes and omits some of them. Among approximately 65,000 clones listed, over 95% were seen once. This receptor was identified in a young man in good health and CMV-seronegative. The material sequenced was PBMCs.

Here the CDR3 DNA reads TGCGCCAGCAGCCAAGATCCGGGACTAGCGGGAGCAGAGACCCAGTACTTC. Its translation is CASSQDPGLAGAETQYF. The gene calls are TRBV4-1 and TRBJ2-5; 14 nucleotides agree with TRBD2. Germline V lookup: CDR1 MGHRA, CDR2 YSYEKL. Trimming took 0 bases from V and 4 from J; bases not matched to a gene: 4. The CDR3 totals 17 residues.